The TCR beta chain described here comes from a study of cytomegalovirus exposure and HLA in healthy donors (dated by TCRdb to 2017 to 2019). Looking at the study overall: In an earlier analysis of some 550 of the donors, 276 Gb of sequence data and some 120 million unique TCR beta sequences from 150 million to 200 million T cells were reported. Roughly 290 gigabases of sequencing data and tens of millions of unique TCR sequences made up an early release that covered several hundred HLA-typed donors. Of the 300 to 500 genotyped donors, 80% to 90% were placed in the genetic ancestry cluster associated with self-reported Caucasian donors. The study aimed to test whether signatures of past pathogen exposure could be identified by cataloging public T cell receptors. The study used immunosequencing to profile the T cell repertoires of about 670 subjects and linked those repertoires to cytomegalovirus serostatus. Along with the approximately 650-subject first cohort, a separate validation cohort of 120 different subjects was used. High-throughput TCR immunosequencing, statistical association of individual TCRs with disease status, and machine learning were combined to predict cytomegalovirus infection status. In a later analysis, previously published TCR beta repertoires from fewer than 750 donors were re-analyzed and high-resolution HLA genotyping was added so that TCR occurrence patterns could be studied. Rather than drawing on any new phenotypic data, the later analysis identified candidate immune exposures from TCR beta sequences and the way those sequences occurred across donors. An earlier analysis of 587 of the donors applied high-throughput TCR beta sequencing to assess whether each TCR beta V gene segment acted as functional or pseudogenic. Donor age, sex, ethnicity and CMV serostatus were compiled alongside the repertoire data. A later genetic analysis took genome-wide SNP genotypes for about 65% of the roughly 670 donors and used that subset as a discovery cohort. Every repertoire in the discovery cohort had been generated on one and the same sequencing platform. HLA typing included class I and class II loci at four-digit resolution. The number of donors typed differed by locus, with 629-630 for A, B, C, DRB1 and DQB1, around 500 for DQA1, over 600 for DPA1, and around 430 for DPB1. A few DR-DQ haplotypes were treated as single units for association and clustering because of strong linkage in the cohort. Across 398 genotyped donors of the cohort, an average of 235,054 unique TCR beta nucleotide sequences per donor were sequenced, and approximately 17% of those sequences were non-productive. Summary of the overall study and its limitations: A few of the identified cytomegalovirus-associated TCR beta chains were confirmed in vitro to be specific for cytomegalovirus antigens. In a later analysis, HLA-associated TCR beta chains showed more clonal expansion and lower generation probabilities than non-associated chains that were equally common. The classifier was reported to diagnose cytomegalovirus status with high specificity and sensitivity in both the original cohort and the validation cohort. Presence/absence analyses assumed roughly uniform sequencing depth across donors, an assumption that may not hold. In a later analysis, several top co-occurrence clusters were reported to appear linked to parvovirus B19, influenza, CMV and Epstein-Barr virus. Some IMGT-functional V segments, including TRBV6-2 and TRBV6-3, could not be distinguished by the 87-base-pair reads and were therefore excluded. Over 15 rarely observed V segments, including chromosome 9 orphons, were excluded from the earlier analysis of some 590 of the donors because counts were too low. Linkage disequilibrium might explain the correlated functional status among segregating V segments, but an unknown experimental factor could not be ruled out. The only immune exposure information available for the cohort was CMV serostatus. Only TCR beta chains were sequenced in this cohort, and the absence of alpha or paired-chain data limited detectable features. A total of 150 to 200 TCR beta chains were listed by the study as associated with cytomegalovirus. In a later analysis, 15,000 to 20,000 TCR beta sequences were associated with specific HLA alleles at a false discovery rate of 0.05. Most CMV-associated TCR beta chains appeared to be HLA-restricted in a later analysis, and the HLA associations seemed to be driven largely by CMV exposure. A further reported finding was that TCR beta sequences accurately predicted the HLA-A and HLA-B alleles for most subjects in the first cohort. A later analysis found that TCR association rates varied across HLA loci, with DRB1 alleles showing the most associated TCRs and HLA-C alleles the fewest. Most TCR sequences were observed very rarely across donors, whereas some public TCRs were present in many individuals. Compared with the roughly 720-donor mean, donors in an Asian-associated ancestry cluster had fewer N-insertions in productive TCRs, according to a later genetic analysis. A cluster of highly shared sequence variants was judged likely to be a technical artifact of the sequencing pipeline. In a later genetic analysis, a missense DCLRE1C variant was associated with V-gene and J-gene trimming of TCR beta chains, and the association was replicated in an independent cohort. Assigning TCR associations to individual alleles was difficult when HLA alleles, especially DR and DQ, strongly co-occurred. Because some donors lacked HLA typing at each locus, the association tests relied only on the typed subset. An earlier analysis of approximately 570 of the donors showed that most TCR beta V segments appeared in productive rearrangements either about 87% or about 30% of the time, which broadly matched IMGT annotations. It was suggested by the authors that the approach could potentially be generalized to other disease states and immunological phenotypes.

The cohort consisted of hundreds of healthy bone marrow donors. Cohort members were all nominally healthy when sampled, although unrecorded immune exposures were likely present. The donor tested CMV seronegative and was one of the 352 seronegative cohort members. A peripheral blood sample was provided by each donor, and peripheral blood mononuclear cells were used for TCR beta sequencing. The Qiagen DNeasy Blood Extraction Kit was used to extract genomic DNA from the blood cell samples. There are 13 amino acids in the CDR3, from cysteine to phenylalanine inclusive. The only DNA kept is the CDR3, 39 bases in frame from the first base. Trimming removed 6 bases from V and 6 bases from J; the gene matches leave 0 bases unexplained. The germline V gene sets CDR1 to MNHNS and CDR2 to SASEGT. Remarks on this clone: Its target antigen remains unknown. The record has no base qualities; no much larger clone is one base away.

Library preparation used the immunoSEQ multiplex PCR assay. A mixture of 60 forward primers for TCR Vbeta segments and 13 reverse primers for TCR Jbeta segments was used in the multiplex PCR. Amplification of the CDR3 region of rearranged TCR beta genes was performed with a multiplex PCR assay on genomic DNA. The Illumina HiSeq System was used to sequence the amplified TCR beta libraries as 87-base-pair reads. In the source study's methods: A later analysis tallied 70 million to 100 million unique TCR beta chains across the 550 to 850 repertoires, and about 10 million of those chains were shared by two or more donors. Raw reads were error-corrected and collapsed into unique sequences with a nearest-neighbor algorithm that merged closely related sequences to remove PCR and sequencing errors. Alignment of CDR3 sequences to IMGT reference sequences was used to assign V, D and J gene segments. For a sequence to be retained, a match of at least six nucleotides was required to both a V gene segment and a J gene segment. Rearrangements were classified as productive when the CDR3 lacked stop codons and remained in frame with V and J, and all other rearrangements were classified as non-productive. Following IMGT convention, CDR3 was defined as the stretch from the second conserved V-encoded cysteine up to the conserved J-encoded phenylalanine. The earlier analysis of 500 to 750 of the donors excluded any sequence lacking an unambiguous match to a single V gene segment. An earlier analysis of several hundred of the donors classified V segments as functional when productive rearrangements were above 56.7% and as segregating when the standard deviation between donors was above 5%. A statistical classification framework was built for diagnosing cytomegalovirus status from the catalog of TCR beta chain sequences. In a later analysis, V and J genes were assigned by comparing TCR nucleotide sequences against IMGT/GENE-DB human TR gene sequences. The TCRdist pipeline was used in a later analysis to assign CDR3 sequences and most-parsimonious VDJ recombination scenarios. A later analysis defined each TCR beta chain by its CDR3 amino acid sequence plus V-gene family, and excluded reads lacking a unique V-gene family. To address suspected cross-contamination and a sequencing artifact, a later analysis removed 550 to 750 highly shared, low-generation-probability nucleotide sequences. For each public chain, a later analysis derived a clonal expansion index from normalized ranks of inferred template counts within each repertoire. Generation probabilities in a later analysis came from a VDJ recombination model fitted to out-of-frame rearrangements, and those results were checked against IGoR. A later analysis scored TCR-TCR, TCR-HLA and TCR-CMV co-occurrence with hypergeometric tests, applying a repertoire-size bias correction to TCR pairs. A later analysis estimated false discovery rates by permuting HLA or CMV assignments 20 times. A later analysis grouped co-occurring TCRs with DBSCAN, adding TCRdist sequence similarity when clustering within HLA-allele-positive subsets. Co-occurrence clustering excluded repertoires with fewer than 30,000 or more than 120,000 public chains, plus five with anomalous nucleotide sharing. The table was pulled from immuneACCESS by TCRdb, which kept in-frame rearrangements only. Such tables lose some clones; where checked, under half of the loss comes from unresolved V genes, and the rest has no known cause. That table supplies the V and J calls and clone size; D and trimming were determined from the DNA. Present in this sample are 120,000 to 150,000 clones, roughly 9.4% of which were seen just once. The top ten clonotypes cover 1.8% of the sample.

The receptor comes from a male donor in good health and CMV-seronegative. What was sequenced was PBMCs. The chain couples TRBV6-1 to TRBJ2-1; 12 of the junction bases match TRBD2. The CDR3 here reads CASRGLAGNEQFF. The nucleotide sequence reads as follows: TGTGCCAGCAGGGGACTAGCGGGCAATGAGCAGTTCTTC.